One and the same sample provided the 15 T cell receptor beta chains below, sequenced in a study of vaccination effects on CD4 cells after COVID-19. Cells that had been cultured for approximately eleven days were the source of isolated CD4+ T cells. BNT162b2 vaccine or mRNA-1273 vaccine was given to participants in two doses. TCRdb's copy holds only in-frame clones and misses some; the assay was immunoSEQ multiplex PCR. The sample lists about 66,000 clones; 74% were seen once. No antigen has been assigned to these receptors. The sample was CD4+ T cells from PBMCs cultured without peptide, taken after COVID-19 vaccination. These receptors all stem from a human donor who received a COVID-19 vaccine.

This rearrangement joins TRBV19 to TRBJ2-5; D tentatively reads TRBD1 or TRBD2 (5 bases each). The CDR3 spans 15 residues. V was shortened by 3 bases and J by 7 bases, with 18 bases between the two germline ends. The germline gives CDR1 LNHDA, CDR2 SQIVND (reference sequence). CDR3 DNA sequence: TGTGCCAGTAGTATGGTGGCAGGGACGTTGACGACCCAGTACTTC. Its translation: CASSMVAGTLTTQYF. Complete variable domain (other parts from reference TRBV19 and TRBJ2-5): DGGITQSPKYLFRKEGQNVTLSCEQNLNHDAMYWYRQDPGQGLRLIYYSQIVNDFQKGDIAEGYSVSREKKESFPLTVTSAQKNPTAFYLCASSMVAGTLTTQYFGPGTRLLVL.

The chain has TRBV9 and TRBJ2-3, with 10 positions matching TRBD2. The CDR3 is 17 amino acids. Per the germline V gene, CDR1 is SGDLS and CDR2 is YYNGEE. V was pared by 4 bases and J by 4 bases, with 12 bases of the junction left unmatched. The CDR3 DNA is TGTGCCAGCAGCAGGGCCCTCCTAGCGGGGGCCTCAGATACGCAGTATTTT. It encodes CASSRALLAGASDTQYF. Together with reference TRBV9 and TRBJ2-3, the CDR3 gives the full variable domain: DSGVTQTPKHLITATGQRVTLRCSPRSGDLSVYWYQQSLDQGLQFLIQYYNGEERAKGNILERFSAQQFPDLHSELNLSSLELGDSALYFCASSRALLAGASDTQYFGPGTRLTVL.

This rearrangement joins TRBV6-5 to TRBJ1-3; D gene ambiguous. CDR1 is MNHEY and CDR2 is SVGAGI in the germline V gene. The V and J ends lost 3 bases and 0 bases respectively, with 9 bases between them. The length of the CDR3 is 15 residues. The CDR3 sequence is CASSYGRISGNTIYF. The CDR3 DNA reads as TGTGCCAGCAGTTATGGCCGGATCTCTGGAAACACCATATATTTT.

V usage is TRBV18 and J usage is TRBJ2-7; no clear D. With 6 bases removed from V and 4 bases from J, the gap between germline ends came to 16 bases. Germline CDR1 reads KGHSH; CDR2 reads LQKENI. CDR3 size: 14 residues. The DNA for the CDR3 is TGTGCCAGCTCCCCGCGACAAACGTTTTACGAGCAGTACGTC. This translates into CASSPRQTFYEQYV.

In this sample, this clone turned up a few times. The chain joins TRBV2 to TRBJ1-5; D possibly corresponds to TRBD1 (5 bases). This CDR3 has 13 residues. V dropped 5 bases and J dropped 7 bases, with 12 bases sitting between them. Germline V lookup: CDR1 SNHLY, CDR2 FYNNEI. The CDR3 DNA reads TGTGCCAGCAGTACAACCAGGGACCAGCCCCAGCATTTT. Translating gives CASSTTRDQPQHF.

This clone showed up just once. The V call is TRBV7-2, the J call TRBJ2-1; tentative D call: TRBD1 (6 bases). The CDR3 totals 14 residues. Trimming pared 5 bases from V and 6 bases from J, leaving 14 bases between. The V gene's germline CDR1 is SGHTA and CDR2 FQGNSA. The CDR3 nucleotides are TGTGCCAGCAGCGTCGGACAGAAGGGCAATGAGCAGTTCTTC. Protein: CASSVGQKGNEQFF.

The gene calls are TRBV6-5 and TRBJ2-3; D not resolved. This CDR3 comprises 13 residues. V lost 6 bases and J 2 bases, leaving 9 bases between the germline ends. Germline assignment: CDR1 MNHEY and CDR2 SVGAGI. CDR3 protein: CASRIGNTDTQYF. CDR3 nucleotides: TGTGCCAGCAGGATAGGAAACACAGATACGCAGTATTTT.

This chain joins TRBV4-2 and TRBJ2-1; D ambiguous. The germline gives CDR1 LGHNA, CDR2 YNFKEQ. Trimming left V 0 bases short and J 7 bases short, with 13 bases between. This CDR3 has 15 amino acids. CDR3 sequence reads: CASSQDGQGLNEQFF. The CDR3 DNA is TGTGCCAGCAGCCAAGACGGGCAAGGATTAAATGAGCAGTTCTTC.

J is TRBJ2-3 and V is TRBV9; weak D call: TRBD2 (6 bases). This CDR3 spans 18 amino acids. Germline CDR1 and CDR2: SGDLS and YYNGEE. Trimming removed 0 bases from V and 8 bases from J, with 25 bases in between. The CDR3 protein is CASSVATSSAVPSGTQYF. Here the CDR3 DNA reads TGTGCCAGCAGCGTAGCTACTTCTAGCGCAGTTCCTTCGGGTACGCAGTATTTT.

The CDR3 DNA is TGTGCCAGCAGCTTGGCTGCTGCAGGGCCTAACTATGGCTACACCTTC. Protein sequence: CASSLAAAGPNYGYTF. V usage is TRBV5-6 and J usage is TRBJ1-2; a possible D gene is TRBD1 (5 bases). Germline lookup yields CDR1 SGHDT and CDR2 YYEEEE. V lost 0 bases, J lost 0 bases, and 12 bases lay in between. The CDR3 is 16 amino acids.

The rearrangement uses TRBV7-6 and TRBJ1-1, with D possibly being TRBD1 (6 bases). The CDR3 has 15 amino acids. Germline CDR1 and CDR2: SGHVS and FNYEAQ. V lost 5 bases, J lost 7 bases, and 20 bases lay in between. DNA of the CDR3: TGTGCCAGCAGCACGCGGACGGGGGGCGCAAGTGAAGCTTTCTTT. This sequence encodes CASSTRTGGASEAFF.

CDR3 region: CASSADHNEQFF. The CDR3 DNA is TGTGCCAGCTCAGCGGACCACAATGAGCAGTTCTTC. This chain uses TRBV18 with TRBJ2-1; D gene uncertain. The germline V and J ends were trimmed by 5 bases and 5 bases, with 7 bases remaining between them. CDR1 and CDR2 (germline): KGHSH, LQKENI. This CDR3 is built from 12 residues.

This chain joins TRBV2 and TRBJ2-3; D not resolved. Trimming took off 3 bases at V and 6 bases at J, with 16 bases between the two ends. This CDR3 has 15 residues. Germline lookup yields CDR1 SNHLY and CDR2 FYNNEI. The CDR3, as DNA: TGTGCCAGCAGTGATAGGGCACGGGCGGAGGATACGCAGTATTTT. Protein: CASSDRARAEDTQYF.

The genes are TRBV10-2 and TRBJ2-5, with D uncertain. The CDR3 is 13 amino acids. Germline CDR1 WSHSY, CDR2 SAAADI. Trimming removed 8 bases at V and 5 bases at J, with 15 bases between. This CDR3 is CASGPKIWETQYF. The CDR3 DNA reads TGCGCCAGCGGACCAAAGATTTGGGAGACCCAGTACTTC.

V gene TRBV6-6 combines with J gene TRBJ2-1; 7 bases align to TRBD1. The CDR3 contains 14 residues. Germline V gene lookup returns CDR1 MNHNY and CDR2 SVGAGI (reference sequence). Trimming at V came to 3 bases and at J to 9 bases, leaving 8 bases not matched to a gene. CDR3 DNA: TGTGCCAGCAGTTATTGGGGGCGACAGGGTGAGCAGTTCTTC. Translating it yields CASSYWGRQGEQFF.